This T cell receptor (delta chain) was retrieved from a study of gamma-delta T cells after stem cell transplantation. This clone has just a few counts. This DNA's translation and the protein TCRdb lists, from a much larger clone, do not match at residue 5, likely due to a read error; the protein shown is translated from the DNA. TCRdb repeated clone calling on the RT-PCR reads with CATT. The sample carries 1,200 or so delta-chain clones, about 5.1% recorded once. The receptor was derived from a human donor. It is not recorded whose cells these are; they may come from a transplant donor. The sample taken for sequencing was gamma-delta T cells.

The CDR3 reads CACDAVLGDTISWDTRQMFF. The CDR3 DNA is TGTGCCTGTGACGCCGTCCTGGGGGATACGATCTCCTGGGACACCCGACAGATGTTTTTC. The chain couples TRDV2 to TRDJ3; 12 bases line up with TRDD3. The CDR3 covers 20 residues. Germline loops: CDR1 GEAIGNYY, CDR2 EKD. The V and J ends lost 3 bases and 0 bases, in that order; junction bases with no gene match: 8.